This T cell receptor beta chain is drawn from a study of blood T cells in healthy people across ages. Whole-study findings and limits: TCR beta diversity, measured per million T cells, fell in a roughly linear way with age. Long-lived and aged donors differed, with more naive CD4+ cells and higher diversity in the long-lived.

CDR3 size: 20 residues. Germline CDR1 reads MNHEY; CDR2 reads SVGAGI. Then a second PCR, running roughly 6 to 12 cycles, was carried out with a sample-barcoded 5' primer and a J-beta primer mix. A single record per CDR3 protein comes from TCRdb applying MiXCR to the 5' RACE reads. The table shows some 1,500,000 distinct CDR3 sequences, with around 40% occurring only once. Each sample yielded at least 6 million isolated PBMCs. No fewer than 5.5 micrograms of total RNA were isolated from every sample. For this clonotype: What it binds is not known. The junction does not match germline at one end; this may be a read error.

Sequencing was carried out using blood. This chain links TRBV6-5 with TRBJ1-4; 8 nucleotides align to TRBD1. The sequence was collected from a woman aged 18 to 35 in good health. This CDR3 is CASSYLGLGTGEATNEKLFF. The CDR3 DNA reads TGTGCCAGTAGTTACCTCGGATTGGGGACAGGAGAAGCAACTAATGAAAAACTGTTTTTT.